This T cell receptor beta chain was sequenced in a study of T cells in Graves' hyperthyroidism and ophthalmopathy. Study-wide points: Ophthalmopathy was model-predicted a median approximately 6.4 months pre-onset.

Patients were excluded because of uncontrolled infection, other autoimmune disease, pregnancy or lactation. This clonotype has a count of ten or more. Its antigen is unidentified. Amplification yielded TCR beta CDR3 regions, with RNA transcripts as the source. Carried out on the TCR CDR3, a first-round RT-PCR used the HTBI primer set. In TCRdb, the multiplex PCR reads were re-called with MiXCR into one record per CDR3 protein. Among about 580,000 distinct CDR3 sequences listed, around 42% were seen once. J gave up 3 bases and V 6 bases, and 4 bases lay outside the gene matches. CDR3 size: 13 residues. Germline CDR1 reads WSHSY; CDR2 reads SAAADI.

The rearrangement joins TRBV10-2 to TRBJ2-7, with 8 bases matching TRBD1. Sequencing used peripheral blood or thyroid tissue (not recorded which). The receptor was derived from a woman aged 18-30 years with Graves' hyperthyroidism. CDR3 sequence reads: CASSQGTGYEQYF. Written as DNA, the CDR3 is TGCGCCAGCAGCCAAGGGACAGGCTACGAGCAGTACTTC.